Listed here are 19 T cell receptor beta chains from one sample, sequenced in a study of CD8+ T cells in alopecia areata. The treatment denotes: oral pan-JAK inhibitor, 5-10 mg twice daily. Sequencing relied on a cDNA template that was reverse transcribed from extracted RNA. Only in-frame clones appear in the TCRdb table, and some are missing; sequencing was by immunoSEQ multiplex PCR. The sample records roughly 110,000 clones, about 60% being singletons. Here the sequenced sample was CD8+ T cells sorted from blood, taken at week 24, from a patient treated with tofacitinib. These receptors were obtained from a human donor with alopecia areata.

The V and J genes are TRBV5-1 and TRBJ2-5, with a tentative D call TRBD1 (5 bases). Between the trimmed V and J ends, which lost 0 bases and 4 bases, there was a span of 10 bases. The CDR3 runs 14 residues. Germline lookup yields CDR1 SGHRS and CDR2 YFSETQ. The CDR3 loop is CASSLDRSGETQYF. CDR3 bases: TGCGCCAGCAGCTTGGACAGGTCGGGAGAGACCCAGTACTTC. Combining the CDR3 with reference TRBV5-1 and TRBJ2-5 gives the whole variable domain KAGVTQTPRYLIKTRGQQVTLSCSPISGHRSVSWYQQTPGQGLQFLFEYFSETQRNKGNFPGRFSGRQFSNSRSEMNVSTLELGDSALYLCASSLDRSGETQYFGPGTRLLVL.

The chain is built from TRBV9 and TRBJ2-2, with D hard to call. With 4 bases removed from V and 4 bases from J, the gap between germline ends came to 11 bases. The CDR3 is 14 amino acids. Germline CDR1 SGDLS, CDR2 YYNGEE. CDR3 in amino acids: CASSSTATTGELFF. The CDR3 bases are TGTGCCAGCAGCAGTACAGCCACCACCGGGGAGCTGTTTTTT.

This clone came up a few times. The chain recombines TRBV29-1 with TRBJ2-1; 9 positions agree with TRBD1. The germline V gene has CDR1 SQVTM and CDR2 ANQGSEA. The CDR3 totals 13 residues. The V and J ends lost 8 bases and 4 bases, in that order; junction bases with no gene match: 6. The CDR3 here is CSTRDRVYNEQFF. The CDR3, as DNA: TGCAGCACCCGGGACAGGGTGTACAATGAGCAGTTCTTC.

This clone has a handful of counts. This chain connects TRBV5-8 to TRBJ1-1; D is possibly TRBD1 (5 bases). This CDR3 has 12 amino acids. CDR1 SGHTS and CDR2 YDEGEE come from the germline V gene. V lost 2 bases and J lost 4, with 6 bases in between. CDR3 coding DNA: TGTGCCAGCAGCTTCGGGGCCACTGAAGCTTTCTTT. Translation: CASSFGATEAFF. The full variable domain, with the rest looked up from reference TRBV5-8 and TRBJ1-1, is EAGVTQSPTHLIKTRGQQATLRCSPISGHTSVYWYQQALGLGLQFLLWYDEGEERNRGNFPPRFSGRQFPNYSSELNVNALELEDSALYLCASSFGATEAFFGQGTRLTVV.

V gene TRBV9 combines with J gene TRBJ2-2, with 9 bases matching TRBD2. Germline CDR1 reads SGDLS; CDR2 reads YYNGEE. The CDR3 is made up of 16 amino acids. Germline trimming cut 4 bases from V and 2 bases from J; bases unmatched to any gene: 6. The CDR3 DNA reads TGTGCCAGCAGCACCCGACTAGCGGCCAACACCGGGGAGCTGTTTTTT. This sequence encodes CASSTRLAANTGELFF.

The J gene is TRBJ2-3, the V gene TRBV4-3, with no clear D. Trimming cost V 4 bases and J 4 bases, with 9 bases left between them. The germline V gene encodes CDR1 LGHNA and CDR2 YSLEER. The CDR3 extends over 13 amino acids. CDR3 protein: CASSRRIPDTQYF. CDR3 DNA: TGCGCCAGCAGCCGGCGAATACCAGATACGCAGTATTTT.

There are a few counts of this clone. J is TRBJ2-3 and V is TRBV18; 9 positions agree with TRBD1. The CDR3 has 17 amino acids. Germline CDR1 reads KGHSH; CDR2 reads LQKENI. With 0 bases clipped from V and 3 bases from J, the junction kept 7 bases outside the gene matches. The DNA for the CDR3 is TGTGCCAGCTCACCACCGTGGGACAGGGCGTCGACAGATACGCAGTATTTT. Translated: CASSPPWDRASTDTQYF.

V is TRBV4-2 and J is TRBJ2-7; D perhaps matches TRBD2 (5 bases). Per the germline V gene, CDR1 is LGHNA and CDR2 is YNFKEQ. The CDR3 extends over 15 amino acids. V lost 0 bases and J lost 3, with 12 bases in between. The CDR3 nucleotides are TGTGCCAGCAGCCAAGATAACCCGGGAAACTACGAGCAGTACTTC. Translated, it gives CASSQDNPGNYEQYF.

The rearrangement joins TRBV7-9 to TRBJ1-5; the match to TRBD1 covers 7 bases. The CDR3 has 16 amino acids. V lost 1 base and J lost 1; bases outside the gene matches: 4. Germline V gives CDR1 SEHNR, CDR2 FQNEAQ (reference sequence). This CDR3 is CASSLDRGSSNQPQHF. The CDR3 coding sequence is TGTGCCAGCAGCTTAGACAGGGGCTCGAGCAATCAGCCCCAGCATTTT.

V gene TRBV10-3 combines with J gene TRBJ2-5, with D tentatively TRBD2 (5 bases). V lost 4 bases and J lost 5, with 11 bases in between. The CDR3 sequence is 13 residues long. Germline loops: CDR1 ENHRY, CDR2 SYGVKD. CDR3 residues: CAISVTGGETQYF. CDR3 coding DNA: TGTGCCATCAGTGTGACGGGCGGGGAGACCCAGTACTTC.

The rearrangement links TRBV4-1 to TRBJ2-7, with D tentatively TRBD1 (6 bases). The CDR3 runs 12 residues. Germline CDR1 is MGHRA and CDR2 is YSYEKL. Trimming removed 3 bases from V and 4 bases from J, with 7 bases in between. As DNA, the CDR3 is TGCGCCAGCAGCCACCAGGGGTACGAGCAGTACTTC. Translated: CASSHQGYEQYF.

This clone has a single count. This chain joins TRBV9 and TRBJ1-1; 7 bases map to TRBD1. Germline CDR1 and CDR2: SGDLS and YYNGEE. The J segment lost 4 bases and the V segment lost 7 bases, leaving 13 bases of the junction unmatched. CDR3 length: 15 amino acids. CDR3 sequence: CASQATGEWSTEAFF. CDR3 coding DNA: TGTGCCAGCCAAGCCACAGGGGAGTGGAGCACTGAAGCTTTCTTT.

CDR3 DNA: TGTGCCAGCAGTTACTCGAGTCAAGCTGGAAACACCATATATTTT. It specifies CASSYSSQAGNTIYF. The V gene is TRBV6-5, the J gene TRBJ1-3; D uncertain. Trimming took off 0 bases at V and 2 bases at J, with 8 bases between the two ends. Germline V gene sequence: CDR1 MNHEY, CDR2 SVGAGI. The CDR3 contains 15 residues.

Comments on this clone: The same CDR3 is also encoded by other DNA sequences in this sample. The chain has TRBV13 and TRBJ2-3; tentative D call: TRBD2 (5 bases). Trimming shortened V by 1 base and J by 6 bases, and 5 bases separated the two germline ends. CDR3 length: 12 residues. The germline gives CDR1 PRHDT, CDR2 FYEKMQ (reference sequence). CDR3 DNA sequence: TGTGCCAGCAGCTTAGAGCGGGATACGCAGTATTTT. It is translated as CASSLERDTQYF.

The rearrangement uses TRBV29-1 and TRBJ2-7, with 7 bases lining up with TRBD2. This CDR3 has 15 residues. Per the germline V gene, CDR1 is SQVTM and CDR2 is ANQGSEA. With V trimmed by 7 bases and J by 0 bases, 12 bases remained unmatched. This chain's CDR3 is CSAIRWGGTSYEQYF. The CDR3 DNA reads TGCAGCGCAATTAGATGGGGAGGGACCTCCTACGAGCAGTACTTC.

The chain recombines TRBV13 with TRBJ2-7; perhaps TRBD2 as D (7 bases). The CDR3 has 14 residues. Trimming removed 4 bases from V and 7 bases from J, with 17 bases in between. Per the germline V gene, CDR1 is PRHDT and CDR2 is FYEKMQ (reference sequence). CDR3 DNA sequence: TGTGCCAGCAGCTCCCGCGGGGGCAGCCCGGAGCAGTACTTC. Protein product: CASSSRGGSPEQYF.

This clone was detected only a few times. The CDR3 sequence: CANNLRKMRLHQPQHF. In DNA, the CDR3 is TGTGCCAATAATTTAAGGAAAATGAGACTTCATCAGCCCCAGCATTTT. The chain links TRBV15 to TRBJ1-5; D gene unclear. Germline values: CDR1 LNHNV, CDR2 YYDKDF (reference sequence). The V gene lost 10 bases and the J gene lost 5 bases, with 24 bases spanning the gap. This CDR3 contains 16 residues.

This chain joins TRBV29-1 and TRBJ2-7; TRBD1 matches 7 bases. J lost 3 bases, V lost 5 bases, and 4 bases had no gene match. The germline V gene encodes CDR1 SQVTM and CDR2 ANQGSEA. The CDR3 loop spans 12 amino acids. CDR3 sequence (DNA): TGCAGCGTTCCGGGACAGAACTACGAGCAGTACTTC. Its translation is CSVPGQNYEQYF.

V is TRBV5-1 and J is TRBJ2-3, with D tentatively TRBD1 or TRBD2 (6 bases each). The CDR3 consists of 16 residues. Deletions cut 6 bases from V and 2 bases from J, with 19 bases between. Germline CDR1 SGHRS, CDR2 YFSETQ. CDR3 sequence: CASTTGDGGHTDTQYF. The CDR3 DNA reads as TGCGCCAGCACAACAGGCGACGGGGGCCACACAGATACGCAGTATTTT.